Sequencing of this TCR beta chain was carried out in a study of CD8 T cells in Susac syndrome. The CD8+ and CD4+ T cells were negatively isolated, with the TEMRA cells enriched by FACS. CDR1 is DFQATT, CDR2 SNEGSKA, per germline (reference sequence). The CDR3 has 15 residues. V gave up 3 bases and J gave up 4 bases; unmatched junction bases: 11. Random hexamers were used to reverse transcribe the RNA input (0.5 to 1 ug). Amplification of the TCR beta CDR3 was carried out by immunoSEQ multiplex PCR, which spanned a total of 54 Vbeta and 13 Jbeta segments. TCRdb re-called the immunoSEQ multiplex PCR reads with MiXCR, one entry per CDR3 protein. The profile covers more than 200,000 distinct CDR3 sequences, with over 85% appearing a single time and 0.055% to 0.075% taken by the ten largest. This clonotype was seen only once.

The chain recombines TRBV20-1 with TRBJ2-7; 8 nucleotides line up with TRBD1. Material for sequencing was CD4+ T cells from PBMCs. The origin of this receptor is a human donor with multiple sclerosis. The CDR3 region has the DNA TGCAGTGCTAGGGGTCCAGGACAGGGTTCGTACGAGCAGTACTTC. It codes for CSARGPGQGSYEQYF.